The 19 T cell receptor beta chains in this list originate from one sample, sequenced in a study of cytomegalovirus exposure and HLA in healthy donors. The PCR made use of 60 Vbeta and 13 Jbeta primers. Clones were read by immunoSEQ multiplex PCR, and TCRdb kept only the in-frame ones, dropping some. The repertoire has 210,000 or so clones, 70% to 85% of them found once; the top ten carry around 2.9%. Sequenced input: PBMCs. The receptors were sampled from an older woman in good health and CMV-seropositive.

This chain uses TRBV4-1 with TRBJ2-5, with TRBD2 as a possible D gene (6 bases). V lost 1 base to trimming and J lost 2 bases, with 14 bases between them. From germline, CDR1 is MGHRA and CDR2 YSYEKL. The CDR3 runs to 16 residues. The CDR3 is CASSQGGWRVQETQYF. The CDR3 bases are TGCGCCAGCAGCCAAGGAGGGTGGAGGGTGCAAGAGACCCAGTACTTC.

V is TRBV4-3 and J is TRBJ2-4; TRBD2 agrees at 7 bases. CDR3 size: 17 residues. Germline V lookup: CDR1 LGHNA, CDR2 YSLEER. J was trimmed by 2 bases and V by 6 bases; bases with no gene match: 13. The CDR3 DNA follows: TGCGCCAGCAGTCGCGGGGGAGGGGCGGGAACCAAAAACATTCAGTACTTC. It is translated as CASSRGGGAGTKNIQYF.

The chain recombines TRBV7-6 with TRBJ2-1, with 11 bases that match TRBD2. The CDR3 is 14 amino acids. V lost 3 bases to trimming and J lost 5 bases; unmatched junction nucleotides: 0. CDR1 and CDR2 from the germline V gene are SGHVS and FNYEAQ. Written as DNA, the CDR3 is TGTGCCAGCAGCTTTAGCGGGGGGGACAATGAGCAGTTCTTC. It codes for CASSFSGGDNEQFF.

There are a few counts of this clone. The rearrangement uses TRBV4-3 and TRBJ2-5; 9 bases fit TRBD1. Gene TRBJ2-7 matches the end of the DNA better, so the J call may be wrong. CDR1 and CDR2 (germline): LGHNA, YSLEER. CDR3 length: 16 amino acids. This CDR3 reads CASSQALGQGLYEQYF. The CDR3 coding sequence is TGCGCCAGCAGCCAAGCCCTGGGACAGGGACTTTACGAGCAGTACTTC.

The chain uses TRBV6-5 and TRBJ2-1; TRBD2 might be the D (5 bases). The length of the CDR3 is 15 residues. CDR1 is MNHEY and CDR2 is SVGAGI in the germline V gene. V lost 5 bases, J lost 0 bases, and 11 bases lay in between. CDR3 sequence: CASSLKGSSYNEQFF. CDR3 sequence (DNA): TGTGCCAGCAGTCTTAAAGGGAGCTCCTACAATGAGCAGTTCTTC.

The chain couples TRBV19 to TRBJ1-3, with TRBD1 matching over 8 bases. With V trimmed by 7 bases and J by 0 bases, 5 bases remained unmatched. From germline, CDR1 is LNHDA and CDR2 SQIVND (reference sequence). The CDR3 totals 15 residues. This chain's CDR3 is CASTTTGGSGNTIYF. In nucleotides, the CDR3 is TGTGCCAGTACCACAACAGGGGGCTCTGGAAACACCATATATTTT.

This sequence joins TRBV27 and TRBJ2-2; 10 bases line up with TRBD2. The CDR3 runs to 15 residues. In germline, CDR1 is MNHEY, CDR2 SMNVEV (reference sequence). V gave up 2 bases and J gave up 8 bases; unmatched junction bases: 5. The chain's CDR3 is CASSLGLAGVGELFF. CDR3 bases: TGTGCCAGCAGTTTAGGGCTAGCGGGAGTTGGGGAGCTGTTTTTT.

The V gene is TRBV9, the J gene TRBJ2-1, with unresolved D. The CDR3 runs to 13 residues. Trimming left V 0 bases short and J 6 bases short, with 7 bases between. The V gene's germline CDR1 is SGDLS and CDR2 YYNGEE. This chain's CDR3 is CASSVAAVNEQFF. The CDR3 region has the DNA TGTGCCAGCAGCGTAGCGGCGGTCAATGAGCAGTTCTTC.

The chain recombines TRBV5-1 with TRBJ1-1; unclear D gene. The CDR3 loop spans 12 amino acids. The germline V gene encodes CDR1 SGHRS and CDR2 YFSETQ. The V gene lost 0 bases and the J gene lost 11 bases, with 11 bases spanning the gap. The CDR3 region has the DNA TGCGCCAGCAGCTTGGAAACCGGGAGGGCTTTCTTT. It encodes CASSLETGRAFF.

This clone was seen once. Other DNA variants within this sample encode the same CDR3. This rearrangement joins TRBV2 to TRBJ1-4; 10 positions match TRBD1. Germline-derived CDR1 and CDR2 are SNHLY and FYNNEI. The J segment lost 2 bases and the V segment lost 4 bases, leaving 1 base of the junction unmatched. The CDR3 has 15 residues. The CDR3 coding sequence is TGTGCCAGCAGTGGACAGGGGGCGACTAATGAAAAACTGTTTTTT. Translating it yields CASSGQGATNEKLFF.

The rearrangement uses TRBV4-2 and TRBJ2-1, with TRBD2 matching over 7 bases. This CDR3 is 15 amino acids long. CDR1 and CDR2 from the germline V gene are LGHNA and YNFKEQ. The J segment lost 6 bases and the V segment lost 3 bases, leaving 8 bases of the junction unmatched. The CDR3 region has the DNA TGTGCCAGCAGCCATAACGGGGGACTACCCAATGAGCAGTTCTTC. It translates to CASSHNGGLPNEQFF.

The rearrangement links TRBV28 to TRBJ2-3; possible D gene TRBD1, 5 bases. This CDR3 region has 15 residues. CDR1 is MDHEN and CDR2 is SYDVKM in the germline V gene. V was trimmed by 2 bases and J by 1 base, leaving 10 bases between them. The CDR3, as DNA: TGTGCCAGCAGTTTACCAGGGTCTGGCACAGATACGCAGTATTTT. This gives the protein CASSLPGSGTDTQYF.

The chain couples TRBV28 to TRBJ2-2; D might be TRBD2 (5 bases). V lost 5 bases and J 6 bases, leaving 7 bases between the germline ends. Per germline, CDR1 MDHEN and CDR2 SYDVKM. The CDR3 has 12 amino acids. CDR3 DNA sequence: TGTGCCAGCAGTCTTAGCGCCGGGGAGCTGTTTTTT. This codes for CASSLSAGELFF.

This sequence joins TRBV2 and TRBJ2-3; tentative D call: TRBD1 (6 bases). This CDR3 spans 14 amino acids. CDR1 and CDR2 from the germline V gene are SNHLY and FYNNEI. V lost 7 bases, J lost 0 bases, and 11 bases lay in between. The CDR3 nucleotides are TGTGCCAGCAAACCAGGGGCTAGCACAGATACGCAGTATTTT. Translated, it gives CASKPGASTDTQYF.

CDR3 nucleotide sequence: TGTGCCAGCAGTTATCAGCGGGGGCATGGAGCTTTCTTT. Translated: CASSYQRGHGAFF. J is TRBJ1-1 and V is TRBV6-5, with D tentatively TRBD1 (6 bases). The germline V gene encodes CDR1 MNHEY and CDR2 SVGAGI. The V end was cut by 3 bases, the J end by 10 bases, with 15 bases between. The CDR3 sequence is 13 residues long.

The chain couples TRBV5-1 to TRBJ2-3; 12 positions match TRBD2. Germline trimming cut 4 bases from V and 3 bases from J; bases unmatched to any gene: 6. The CDR3 has 16 amino acids. Germline CDR1 reads SGHRS; CDR2 reads YFSETQ. The CDR3 sequence: CASSPLTSGGTDTQYF. For the CDR3, the DNA is TGCGCCAGCAGCCCGTTGACTAGCGGGGGAACAGATACGCAGTATTTT.

The chain carries TRBV5-1 and TRBJ1-1, with unresolved D. Trimming removed 4 bases at V and 1 base at J, with 11 bases between. Per the germline V gene, CDR1 is SGHRS and CDR2 is YFSETQ. This CDR3 has 14 residues. CDR3 DNA sequence: TGCGCCAGCAGCGCGGCCCACGGGAACACTGAAGCTTTCTTT. The encoded protein is CASSAAHGNTEAFF.

The chain combines TRBV4-3 with TRBJ1-5; D ambiguous. The CDR3 covers 15 residues. Trimming stripped 0 bases from V and 6 bases from J, with 12 bases between. The germline V gene encodes CDR1 LGHNA and CDR2 YSLEER. The CDR3 region has the DNA TGCGCCAGCAGCCAAGAATTCGCGGCTGGTCAGCCCCAGCATTTT. Protein product: CASSQEFAAGQPQHF.

This clone was recorded only once. V and J are TRBV2 and TRBJ2-7; 7 nucleotides line up with TRBD1. This CDR3 region has 13 residues. Losses at the gene ends were 5 bases for V and 7 bases for J; bases not matched to a gene: 8. Looked up from germline, CDR1 is SNHLY and CDR2 is FYNNEI. CDR3 in DNA: TGTGCCAGCAGTACAGGGGCCTGGAGGGAGCAGTACTTC. Translating gives CASSTGAWREQYF.